This TCR beta chain was captured by sequencing in a study of T cell repertoires in cytomegalovirus infection. Study summary: Public TCR beta signature analysis indicated the presence of both CMV infection and matching HLA type.

TCRdb reprocessed the reads with MiXCR, giving one entry per CDR3 protein. The table has under 500,000 distinct CDR3 sequences, about 42% seen once. Notes on this clonotype: The antigen is undetermined.

In germline, CDR1 is SEHNR, CDR2 FQNEAQ (reference sequence). V shed 1 base and J shed 8 bases, with 20 bases lying between them. There are 16 residues in the CDR3. The rearrangement links TRBV7-9 to TRBJ1-2, with D maybe TRBD1 (6 bases). The sequence came from a human donor in good health (CMV status not recorded). Some clones in this sample may be carry-over from other donors' samples. The sequences come from cultured PBMCs, collected from culture after CMV antigen stimulation. In DNA, the CDR3 is TGTGCCAGCAGCTTAGGGTTGGCAGGGGAAAGCTGGGGCTACACCTTC. Translation: CASSLGLAGESWGYTF.